A single sample gave rise to the 25 T cell receptor beta chains below, sequenced in a study of Graves' ophthalmopathy and Graves' hyperthyroidism. Scientists amplified the TCR beta CDR3 regions from RNA transcripts. The first-round RT-PCR employed HTBI primers together with the Qiagen OneStep RT-PCR kit. A multiplex PCR was then performed as the second round. TCRdb reprocessed the multiplex PCR reads via MiXCR and lists one record per CDR3 protein. The sample records roughly 400,000 distinct CDR3 sequences, about 18% being singletons. Sequencing was performed on peripheral blood. The receptors were gathered from an adult woman with stable Graves' hyperthyroidism.

This clonotype was seen repeatedly, ten times or more. This chain joins TRBV6-5 and TRBJ1-5; 7 positions match TRBD1. CDR1 and CDR2 from the germline V gene are MNHEY and SVGAGI. The CDR3 spans 16 residues. V was clipped by 6 bases and J by 1 base; unmatched bases: 9. The CDR3 nucleotides are TGTGCCAGCAGGTCAACCGGGACAGAAAGCAATCAGCCCCAGCATTTT. As protein: CASRSTGTESNQPQHF.

This clonotype came up many times. This chain links TRBV20-1 with TRBJ1-5; 8 bases are shared with TRBD1. Trimming took 2 bases from V and 1 from J; bases not matched to a gene: 4. Germline-derived CDR1 and CDR2 are DFQATT and SNEGSKA (reference sequence). This CDR3 comprises 15 residues. The CDR3 region is CSARQGAGSNQPQHF. The CDR3, as DNA: TGCAGTGCTAGACAGGGGGCTGGAAGCAATCAGCCCCAGCATTTT.

This clonotype was recorded many times. The V and J genes are TRBV29-1 and TRBJ2-7; tentative D call: TRBD2 (6 bases). This CDR3 comprises 14 residues. CDR1 is SQVTM, CDR2 ANQGSEA, per germline. Trimming shortened V by 5 bases and J by 1 base, and 15 bases separated the two germline ends. This chain's CDR3 is CSVRRDLESYEQYF. The CDR3 DNA is TGCAGCGTTCGAAGGGACTTGGAGTCCTACGAGCAGTACTTC.

The chain carries TRBV12-3 or TRBV12-4 and TRBJ1-5; D unclear. The CDR3 is 13 amino acids. The V end lost 3 bases, the J end lost 6 bases, and 9 bases lay between the germline ends. The CDR3 is CASSFSTTQPQHF. Here the CDR3 DNA reads TGTGCCAGCAGTTTTTCCACCACTCAGCCCCAGCATTTT.

This clonotype was picked up many times. This chain uses TRBV5-1 with TRBJ2-6; the match to TRBD1 covers 11 bases. Germline CDR1 reads SGHRS; CDR2 reads YFSETQ. The J segment lost 0 bases and the V segment lost 7 bases, leaving 0 bases of the junction unmatched. The CDR3 is 15 amino acids. CDR3 bases: TGCGCCAGCGGGACAGGGGGCTCTGGGGCCAACGTCCTGACTTTC. It codes for CASGTGGSGANVLTF.

There are a few counts of this clonotype. This sequence joins TRBV6-5 and TRBJ1-1; D uncertain. Trimming cost V 0 bases and J 4 bases, with 18 bases left between them. The CDR3 covers 17 residues. Germline-derived CDR1 and CDR2 are MNHEY and SVGAGI. Here the CDR3 reads CASSYSSGLGAATEAFF. The DNA for the CDR3 is TGTGCCAGCAGTTACTCGAGTGGTCTCGGAGCCGCCACTGAAGCTTTCTTT.

There are many counts of this clonotype. The genes are TRBV6-2 or TRBV6-3 and TRBJ1-1, with 7 bases matching TRBD1. The CDR3 covers 17 residues. The V gene's germline CDR1 is MNHEY and CDR2 SVGEGT. J gave up 1 base and V 5 bases, and 13 bases lay outside the gene matches. The CDR3 DNA is TGTGCCAGCAGTGATCTACCGGGACAGTCACAGAACACTGAAGCTTTCTTT. Amino acid sequence: CASSDLPGQSQNTEAFF.

About this clonotype itself: This could be a read error, since a much larger clone is one nucleotide away. The chain has TRBV12-3 or TRBV12-4 and TRBJ1-2; no clear D gene. The CDR3 extends over 13 amino acids. CDR3 coding DNA: TGTGCCTGCAGTCTACGGACCGGAGTAGGCTACACCTTC. Protein product: CACSLRTGVGYTF.

The gene calls are TRBV7-2 and TRBJ1-2, with a possible D match to TRBD1 (5 bases). This CDR3 is built from 15 residues. With 4 bases removed from V and 3 bases from J, the gap between germline ends came to 15 bases. Germline V gene sequence: CDR1 SGHTA, CDR2 FQGNSA. CDR3 region: CASSSAVRVYYGYTF. CDR3 nucleotide sequence: TGTGCCAGCAGCTCAGCGGTCAGGGTTTACTATGGCTACACCTTC.

This clonotype was observed a handful of times. This chain joins TRBV20-1 and TRBJ1-1; 7 nucleotides match TRBD1. Germline assignment: CDR1 DFQATT and CDR2 SNEGSKA (reference sequence). The CDR3 is 14 residues long. Trimming took 2 bases from V and 6 from J; bases not matched to a gene: 9. CDR3 region: CSARKGAGGPEAFF. The CDR3 coding sequence is TGCAGTGCTAGAAAGGGGGCAGGGGGGCCTGAAGCTTTCTTT.

At least ten counts were recorded for this clonotype. A read error is possible here, since a much larger clone lies one base away. V usage is TRBV6-5 and J usage is TRBJ1-2, with a tentative D call TRBD1 (5 bases). Germline V CDR1 and CDR2: MNHEY, SVGAGI. The CDR3 is 15 amino acids. The CDR3 protein is CANSYGGAGVYGYTF. The DNA of the CDR3 is TGTGCCAACAGTTACGGCGGGGCGGGGGTTTATGGCTACACCTTC.

This clonotype has a count of ten or more. The chain combines TRBV14 with TRBJ1-1; a weak D match, TRBD1 (5 bases). V was pared by 3 bases and J by 1 base, with 9 bases between. CDR3 length: 14 residues. Germline CDR1 and CDR2: SGHDN and FVKESK. The CDR3 protein is CASSHGQGNTEAFF. CDR3 DNA: TGTGCCAGCAGCCACGGCCAGGGGAACACTGAAGCTTTCTTT.

This clonotype occurred many times. The chain has TRBV7-9 and TRBJ2-5; D gene ambiguous. The germline V gene encodes CDR1 SEHNR and CDR2 FQNEAQ (reference sequence). Trimming shortened V by 1 base and J by 5 bases, and 8 bases separated the two germline ends. The CDR3 has 13 residues. The CDR3 nucleotides are TGTGCCAGCAGCTTAGTTTTGATGGAGACCCAGTACTTC. Its translation is CASSLVLMETQYF.

The table lists this clonotype with many counts. The V and J genes are TRBV30 and TRBJ1-1; 7 bases align to TRBD1. CDR1 and CDR2 (germline): GTSNPN, SVGIG (reference sequence). This CDR3 has 14 amino acids. V lost 4 bases and J lost 4; bases outside the gene matches: 9. The CDR3 sequence is CAWISRGKGTEAFF. CDR3 nucleotides: TGTGCCTGGATTAGCAGGGGGAAGGGCACTGAAGCTTTCTTT.

This clonotype has only one observation. At one end the junction does not follow the germline gene, possibly because of a read error. This chain uses TRBV10-1 with TRBJ2-2; 8 nucleotides match TRBD2. The CDR3 consists of 14 residues. Germline lookup yields CDR1 WNHNN and CDR2 SYGVQD (reference sequence). CDR3 region: CAGSLGGDTGELFF. DNA for the CDR3: TGCGCCGGCAGCCTCGGGGGGGACACCGGGGAGCTGTTTTTT.

This clonotype showed up many times. The CDR3 DNA sequence: TGTGCCAGCAGTTTCTTAGACGGCTTCGGGGAGCTGTTTTTT. Residues: CASSFLDGFGELFF. This chain connects TRBV27 to TRBJ2-2, with unresolved D. CDR1 MNHEY and CDR2 SMNVEV come from the germline V gene (reference sequence). The CDR3 loop spans 14 amino acids. Trimming took off 3 bases at V and 7 bases at J, with 12 bases between the two ends.

Turning to this clonotype: One junction end disagrees with the germline gene, perhaps due to a read error. The chain couples TRBV7-9 to TRBJ2-4; possibly TRBD1 for D (6 bases). Germline V lookup: CDR1 SEHNR, CDR2 FQNEAQ (reference sequence). The CDR3 totals 13 residues. CDR3 sequence: CASSQWDKNIKYF. The CDR3 DNA reads as TGTGCCAGCAGCCAGTGGGACAAAAACATTAAGTACTTC. Full variable domain (outside the CDR3, taken from reference TRBV7-9 and TRBJ2-4): DTGVSQNPRHKITKRGQNVTFRCDPISEHNRLYWYRQTLGQGPEFLTYFQNEAQLEKSRLLSDRFSAERPKGSFSTLEIQRTEQGDSAMYLCASSQWDKNIKYFGAGTRLSVL.

This clonotype was recorded at least ten times. The CDR3 sequence is CASSQDSPNQPQHF. The CDR3 DNA is TGTGCCAGCAGCCAAGACAGTCCAAATCAGCCCCAGCATTTT. This chain links TRBV4-2 with TRBJ1-5; D gene uncertain. This CDR3 is built from 14 residues. CDR1 and CDR2 (germline): LGHNA, YNFKEQ. The V end lost 0 bases, the J end lost 4 bases, and 7 bases lay between the germline ends.

In this sample, this clonotype turned up a few times. V is TRBV20-1 and J is TRBJ2-5; 11 bases match TRBD2. Germline V gene lookup returns CDR1 DFQATT and CDR2 SNEGSKA (reference sequence). This CDR3 is built from 15 residues. V was pared by 0 bases and J by 2 bases, with 2 bases of the junction left unmatched. CDR3 sequence reads: CSARDLAGGQETQYF. CDR3 DNA: TGCAGTGCTAGAGATCTAGCGGGGGGACAAGAGACCCAGTACTTC.

This clonotype was counted ten times or more. This chain connects TRBV10-2 to TRBJ1-1; possibly TRBD1 for D (5 bases). Trimming removed 7 bases from V and 3 bases from J, with 18 bases in between. The CDR3 length is 15 residues. Looked up from germline, CDR1 is WSHSY and CDR2 is SAAADI. This CDR3 reads CASTLRGGPDTEAFF. The CDR3 DNA reads TGCGCCAGCACCCTGAGGGGAGGGCCGGACACTGAAGCTTTCTTT.

This clonotype has only a few counts. The chain is built from TRBV29-1 and TRBJ1-5; D possibly corresponds to TRBD1 (5 bases). Trimming pared 4 bases from V and 2 bases from J, leaving 6 bases between. CDR1 is SQVTM and CDR2 is ANQGSEA in the germline V gene. The CDR3 contains 12 residues. In DNA form, the CDR3 reads TGCAGCGTTGGGGGGGGCAATCAGCCCCAGCATTTT. Translating gives CSVGGGNQPQHF.

This clonotype was counted many times. V gene TRBV7-6 combines with J gene TRBJ1-5; tentatively, D is TRBD1 (6 bases). This CDR3 contains 15 residues. From germline, CDR1 is SGHVS and CDR2 FNYEAQ. V lost 3 bases and J 1 base, leaving 10 bases between the germline ends. The DNA of the CDR3 is TGTGCCAGCAGCTTGGGGGGGCGAAGCAATCAGCCCCAGCATTTT. It specifies CASSLGGRSNQPQHF.

This clonotype occurred many times. This chain connects TRBV30 to TRBJ2-7, with TRBD1 as a possible D gene (6 bases). The CDR3 totals 14 residues. Trimming cost V 3 bases and J 2 bases, with 14 bases left between them. From germline, CDR1 is GTSNPN and CDR2 SVGIG (reference sequence). CDR3 region: CAWSPFSGAYEQYF. CDR3 in DNA: TGTGCCTGGAGCCCATTTTCAGGGGCCTACGAGCAGTACTTC.

The J gene is TRBJ1-4, the V gene TRBV27; no clear D gene. The CDR3 has 13 residues. The germline V and J ends were trimmed by 0 bases and 8 bases, with 7 bases remaining between them. CDR1 is MNHEY and CDR2 is SMNVEV in the germline V gene (reference sequence). CDR3 bases: TGTGCCAGCAGTTTATCAGGGCAGGAAAAACTGTTTTTT. It yields the protein CASSLSGQEKLFF.

A few counts support this clonotype. V is TRBV5-6 and J is TRBJ2-5; D might be TRBD2 (6 bases). The V gene lost 3 bases and the J gene lost 3 bases, with 18 bases spanning the gap. The germline gives CDR1 SGHDT, CDR2 YYEEEE. The CDR3 is 16 amino acids. This CDR3 is CASSSGAAPPEETQYF. CDR3 coding DNA: TGTGCCAGCAGCTCGGGAGCCGCCCCCCCCGAAGAGACCCAGTACTTC. The full variable domain, completed using reference TRBV5-6 and TRBJ2-5, is DAGVTQSPTHLIKTRGQQVTLRCSPKSGHDTVSWYQQALGQGPQFIFQYYEEEERQRGNFPDRFSGHQFPNYSSELNVNALLLGDSALYLCASSSGAAPPEETQYFGPGTRLLVL.